The 11 T cell receptor beta chains below come from one sample, sequenced in a study of blood T cell repertoires in COVID-19. Method: immunoSEQ multiplex PCR; TCRdb's copy keeps in-frame clones and lacks some. The repertoire holds more than 150,000 clones, with 75% to 85% as singletons. The sequenced sample consisted of peripheral blood. The receptor source for this set is a woman of 80 years or more with COVID-19, enrolled during active disease.

The chain is built from TRBV20-1 and TRBJ2-3; 7 bases are a match to TRBD2. V lost 3 bases, J lost 4 bases, and 10 bases stayed unmatched. In germline, CDR1 is DFQATT, CDR2 SNEGSKA (reference sequence). The CDR3 is 15 residues long. CDR3 amino acids: CSASQTSPGSDTQYF. In DNA form, the CDR3 reads TGCAGTGCTAGTCAGACTAGCCCAGGGTCAGATACGCAGTATTTT.

This chain joins TRBV16 and TRBJ1-2, with TRBD1 identical over 11 bases. V dropped 8 bases and J dropped 4; count of bases not matched to a gene: 3. Germline lookup yields CDR1 KGHSY and CDR2 FQNENV. The CDR3 length is 13 residues. The CDR3 DNA follows: TGTGCCAGCCGCGGGACAGGGGGCTATGGCTACACCTTC. It is translated as CASRGTGGYGYTF.

The V gene is TRBV4-3, the J gene TRBJ2-7; 8 nucleotides match TRBD1. CDR3 length: 16 residues. Trimming at V came to 4 bases and at J to 0 bases, leaving 8 bases not matched to a gene. In germline, CDR1 is LGHNA, CDR2 YSLEER. Written as DNA, the CDR3 is TGCGCCAGCAGCCGAATAACAGGGGGTGGCTCCTACGAGCAGTACTTC. Protein product: CASSRITGGGSYEQYF.

Comment on this clone: The same CDR3 arises from other DNA sequences in this sample as well. The chain carries TRBV30 and TRBJ1-1; TRBD1 is a possible D gene (5 bases). Germline values: CDR1 GTSNPN, CDR2 SVGIG (reference sequence). The CDR3 sequence is 13 residues long. V was cut by 0 bases and J by 1 base, with 6 bases left in between. The CDR3 DNA follows: TGTGCCTGGAGTGTGGGGGGGAACACTGAAGCTTTCTTT. It encodes CAWSVGGNTEAFF.

This chain joins TRBV11-3 and TRBJ2-5; 8 nucleotides line up with TRBD1. J was trimmed by 2 bases and V by 5 bases; bases with no gene match: 7. The CDR3 has 15 amino acids. The germline V gene encodes CDR1 SGHNT and CDR2 YENEEA. The CDR3 loop reads CASSPRTGRQETQYF. The CDR3 nucleotides read TGTGCCAGCAGCCCACGGACAGGGCGACAAGAGACCCAGTACTTC.

The chain recombines TRBV2 with TRBJ1-2; 9 positions match TRBD1. The V segment lost 9 bases and the J segment 8 bases; nucleotides outside the gene matches: 13. Germline CDR1 and CDR2: SNHLY and FYNNEI. CDR3 length: 14 residues. CDR3 sequence (DNA): TGTGCCAGTAGACAGGGGGAAGGCTTCGAAGGCTACACCTTC. Amino acid sequence: CASRQGEGFEGYTF.

The chain employs TRBV28 and TRBJ2-7; D possibly corresponds to TRBD2 (5 bases). Germline lookup yields CDR1 MDHEN and CDR2 SYDVKM. There are 16 residues in the CDR3. V dropped 4 bases and J dropped 3 bases, with 19 bases sitting between them. CDR3 coding DNA: TGTGCCAGCAGTTCCCCCCTACTGGCGGCGGGCTACGAGCAGTACTTC. It encodes CASSSPLLAAGYEQYF. Based on the CDR3 plus reference TRBV28 and TRBJ2-7, the full variable domain is DVKVTQSSRYLVKRTGEKVFLECVQDMDHENMFWYRQDPGLGLRLIYFSYDVKMKEKGDIPEGYSVSREKKERFSLILESASTNQTSMYLCASSSPLLAAGYEQYFGPGTRLTVT.

This clone was recorded a few times. The V and J genes are TRBV2 and TRBJ1-1; a weak D match, TRBD1 (5 bases). Germline CDR1 SNHLY, CDR2 FYNNEI. V was pared by 7 bases and J by 6 bases, with 15 bases between. The CDR3 sequence is 13 residues long. This CDR3 reads CASIFGVRAEAFF. CDR3 nucleotides: TGTGCCAGCATCTTCGGTGTCAGGGCTGAAGCTTTCTTT.

V gene TRBV2 combines with J gene TRBJ2-7; tentative D call: TRBD1 (5 bases). CDR3 length: 14 amino acids. The germline V gene has CDR1 SNHLY and CDR2 FYNNEI. Trimming removed 5 bases at V and 5 bases at J, with 16 bases between. In DNA, the CDR3 is TGTGCCAGCAGTACCCAGGGCCTGGGGAACGAGCAGTACTTC. It translates to CASSTQGLGNEQYF.

The chain uses TRBV2 and TRBJ2-7; TRBD1 matches 8 bases. V shed 5 bases, J shed 3 bases, and the junction held 9 bases outside the gene matches. The CDR3 totals 15 residues. Per the germline V gene, CDR1 is SNHLY and CDR2 is FYNNEI. CDR3 sequence reads: CASSYRGAPHYEQYF. Written as DNA, the CDR3 is TGTGCCAGCAGTTACAGGGGGGCCCCCCACTACGAGCAGTACTTC.

The chain carries TRBV7-9 and TRBJ1-2; maybe TRBD1 (6 bases). Trimming left V 3 bases short and J 4 bases short, with 9 bases between. Germline assignment: CDR1 SEHNR and CDR2 FQNEAQ (reference sequence). The CDR3 extends over 13 amino acids. This chain's CDR3 is CASSLGRGYGYTF. In nucleotides, the CDR3 is TGTGCCAGCAGCTTGGGCAGGGGCTATGGCTACACCTTC.